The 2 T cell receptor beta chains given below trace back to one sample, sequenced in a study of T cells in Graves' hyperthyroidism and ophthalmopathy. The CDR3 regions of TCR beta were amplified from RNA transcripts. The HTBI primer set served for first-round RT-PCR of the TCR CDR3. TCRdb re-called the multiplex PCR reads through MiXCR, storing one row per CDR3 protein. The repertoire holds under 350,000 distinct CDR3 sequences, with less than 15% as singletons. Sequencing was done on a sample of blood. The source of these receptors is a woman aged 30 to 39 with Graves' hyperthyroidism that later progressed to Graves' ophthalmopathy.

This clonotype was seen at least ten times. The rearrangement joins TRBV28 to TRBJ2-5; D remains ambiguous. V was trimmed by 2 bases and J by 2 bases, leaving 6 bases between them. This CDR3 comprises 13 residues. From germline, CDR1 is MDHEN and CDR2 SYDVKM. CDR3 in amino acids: CASSLVDQETQYF. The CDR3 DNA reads TGTGCCAGCAGTTTAGTGGATCAAGAGACCCAGTACTTC.

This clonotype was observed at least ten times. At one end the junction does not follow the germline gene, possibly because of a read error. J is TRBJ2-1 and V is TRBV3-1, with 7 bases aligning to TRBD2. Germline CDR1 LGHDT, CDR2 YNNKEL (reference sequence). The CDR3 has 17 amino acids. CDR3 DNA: TGTGCCAGCAGCCACTCCTCCCGGGACTATTCCTCCAATGAGCAGTTCTTC. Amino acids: CASSHSSRDYSSNEQFF.